This T cell receptor (beta chain) stems from a study of cytomegalovirus exposure and HLA in healthy donors. This clone was counted only a few times. The antigen remains undetermined. Germline loops: CDR1 SGHDN, CDR2 FVKESK. The CDR3 runs to 15 residues. PCR employed 60 Vbeta and 13 Jbeta primers. Profiling relied on immunoSEQ multiplex PCR, and the TCRdb table lists in-frame clones only, not all of them. This sample has more than 95,000 clones, with almost 80% found just once. Study-wide findings and caveats: A later analysis by the authors found several of the most significant clusters apparently linked to common viral pathogens. Fewer N-insertions (relative to the approximately 700-donor mean) were reportedly seen in an Asian-associated ancestry cluster in a later analysis. Based on reports, TCR beta sequences accurately predicted HLA-A and HLA-B alleles for most subjects.

The TCR was taken from a man aged 60 to 75 in good health and CMV-seropositive. Sequences were obtained from PBMCs. The chain combines TRBV14 with TRBJ2-5, with unresolved D. The J call is doubtful: the DNA matches TRBJ2-7 better. CDR3 amino acids: CASSQGVWDSYEQYF. CDR3 nucleotides: TGTGCCAGCAGCCAAGGGGTGTGGGACTCCTACGAGCAGTACTTC.